The sequence of this T cell receptor beta chain was determined in a study of cytomegalovirus exposure and HLA in healthy donors. Per germline, CDR1 SNHLY and CDR2 FYNNEI. V was trimmed by 4 bases and J by 6 bases, leaving 12 bases between them. This CDR3 comprises 13 residues. Findings of the study overall: Among TCR beta chains of equal frequency, HLA-associated ones were more clonally expanded in a later analysis. In a later analysis, specific HLA alleles were associated with 15,000 to 20,000 TCR beta sequences at a 0.05 false discovery rate.

Researchers ran the PCR with 60 Vbeta and 13 Jbeta primers. The data were produced by immunoSEQ multiplex PCR, yet TCRdb's version contains in-frame clones alone and is incomplete. The sample consists of some 35,000 clones, more than 50% of them appearing once. Concerning this clone: Its antigen is not known.

Sequenced input: PBMCs. The chain couples TRBV2 to TRBJ1-2; D not resolved. The receptor was derived from a woman in her forties in good health and CMV-seropositive. CDR3 in DNA: TGTGCCAGCAGTGTCACAGTCAGGAATGGCTACACCTTC. As protein: CASSVTVRNGYTF.